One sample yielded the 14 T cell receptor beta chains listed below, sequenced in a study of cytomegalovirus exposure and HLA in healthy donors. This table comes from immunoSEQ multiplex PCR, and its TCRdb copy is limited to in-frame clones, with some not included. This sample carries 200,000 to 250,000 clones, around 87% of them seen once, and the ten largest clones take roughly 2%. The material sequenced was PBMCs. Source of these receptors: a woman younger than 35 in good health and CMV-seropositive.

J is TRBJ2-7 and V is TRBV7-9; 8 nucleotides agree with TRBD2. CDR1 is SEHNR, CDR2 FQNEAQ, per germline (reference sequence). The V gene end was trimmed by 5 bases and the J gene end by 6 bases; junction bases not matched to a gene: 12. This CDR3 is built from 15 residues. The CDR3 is CASSGKRGTEGEQYF. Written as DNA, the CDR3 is TGTGCCAGCAGCGGGAAGCGGGGGACCGAGGGCGAGCAGTACTTC.

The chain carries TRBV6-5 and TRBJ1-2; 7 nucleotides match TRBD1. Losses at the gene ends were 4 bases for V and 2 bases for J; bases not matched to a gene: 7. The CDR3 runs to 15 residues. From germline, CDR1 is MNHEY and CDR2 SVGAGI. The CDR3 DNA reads TGTGCCAGCAGTTTAGGACAGGTGAACAACTATGGCTACACCTTC. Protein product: CASSLGQVNNYGYTF.

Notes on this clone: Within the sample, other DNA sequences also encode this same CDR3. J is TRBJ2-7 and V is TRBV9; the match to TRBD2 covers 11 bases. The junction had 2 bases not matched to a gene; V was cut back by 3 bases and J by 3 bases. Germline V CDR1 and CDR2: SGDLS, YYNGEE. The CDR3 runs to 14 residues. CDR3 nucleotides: TGTGCCAGCAGCGCCGGGACTAGCGGCTACGAGCAGTACTTC. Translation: CASSAGTSGYEQYF.

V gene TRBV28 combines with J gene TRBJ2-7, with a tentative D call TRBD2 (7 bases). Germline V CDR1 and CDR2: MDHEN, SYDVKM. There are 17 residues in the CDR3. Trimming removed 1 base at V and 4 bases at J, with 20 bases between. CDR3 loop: CASSLLGGGLAGYEQYF. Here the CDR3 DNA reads TGTGCCAGCAGTTTATTAGGGGGGGGACTGGCAGGATACGAGCAGTACTTC.

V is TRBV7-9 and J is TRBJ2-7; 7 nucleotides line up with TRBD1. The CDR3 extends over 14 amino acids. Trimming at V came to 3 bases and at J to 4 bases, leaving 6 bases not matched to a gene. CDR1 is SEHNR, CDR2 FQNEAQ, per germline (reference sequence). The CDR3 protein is CASSFLDRRYEQYF. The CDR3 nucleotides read TGTGCCAGCAGCTTCCTGGACAGGAGATACGAGCAGTACTTC.

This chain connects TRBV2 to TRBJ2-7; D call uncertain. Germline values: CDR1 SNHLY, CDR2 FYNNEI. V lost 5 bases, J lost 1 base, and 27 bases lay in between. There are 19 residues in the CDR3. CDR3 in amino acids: CASSPPLRLPRVGSYEQYF. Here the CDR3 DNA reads TGTGCCAGCAGTCCCCCTCTGCGGCTACCCCGCGTCGGGTCCTACGAGCAGTACTTC.

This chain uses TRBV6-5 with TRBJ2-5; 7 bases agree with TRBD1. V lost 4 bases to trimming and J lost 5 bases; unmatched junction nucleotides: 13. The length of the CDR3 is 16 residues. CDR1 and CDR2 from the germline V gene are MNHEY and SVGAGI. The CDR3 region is CASSSPDRVSGETQYF. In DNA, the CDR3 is TGTGCCAGCAGTTCTCCTGACAGGGTGTCGGGGGAGACCCAGTACTTC.

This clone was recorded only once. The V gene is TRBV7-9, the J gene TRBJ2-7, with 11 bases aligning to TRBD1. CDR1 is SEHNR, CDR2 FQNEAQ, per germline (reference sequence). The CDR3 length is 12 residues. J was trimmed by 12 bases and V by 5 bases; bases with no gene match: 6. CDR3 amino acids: CASSMDRGPTYF. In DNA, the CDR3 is TGTGCCAGCAGCATGGACAGGGGGCCTACGTACTTC. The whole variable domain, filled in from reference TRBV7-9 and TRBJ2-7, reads DTGVSQNPRHKITKRGQNVTFRCDPISEHNRLYWYRQTLGQGPEFLTYFQNEAQLEKSRLLSDRFSAERPKGSFSTLEIQRTEQGDSAMYLCASSMDRGPTYFGPGTRLTVT.

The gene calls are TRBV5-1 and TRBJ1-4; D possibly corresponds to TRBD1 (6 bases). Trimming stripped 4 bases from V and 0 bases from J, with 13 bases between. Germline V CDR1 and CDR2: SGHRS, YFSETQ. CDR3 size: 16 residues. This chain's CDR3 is CASSPAGGATNEKLFF. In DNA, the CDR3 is TGCGCCAGCAGCCCGGCGGGGGGCGCAACTAATGAAAAACTGTTTTTT. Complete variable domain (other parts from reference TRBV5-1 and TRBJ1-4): KAGVTQTPRYLIKTRGQQVTLSCSPISGHRSVSWYQQTPGQGLQFLFEYFSETQRNKGNFPGRFSGRQFSNSRSEMNVSTLELGDSALYLCASSPAGGATNEKLFFGSGTQLSVL.

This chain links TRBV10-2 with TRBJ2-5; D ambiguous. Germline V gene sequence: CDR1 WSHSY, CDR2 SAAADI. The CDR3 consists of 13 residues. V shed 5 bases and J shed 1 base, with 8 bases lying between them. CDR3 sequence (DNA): TGCGCCAGCAGTCACCAGTCCCAAGAGACCCAGTACTTC. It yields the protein CASSHQSQETQYF.

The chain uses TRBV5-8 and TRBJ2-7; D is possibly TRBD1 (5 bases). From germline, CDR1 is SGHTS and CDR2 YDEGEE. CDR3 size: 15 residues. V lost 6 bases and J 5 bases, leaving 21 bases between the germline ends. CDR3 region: CASITTGGAAHEQYF. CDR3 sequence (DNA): TGTGCCAGCATCACAACTGGTGGGGCGGCCCACGAGCAGTACTTC. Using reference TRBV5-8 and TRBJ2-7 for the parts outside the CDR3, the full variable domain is EAGVTQSPTHLIKTRGQQATLRCSPISGHTSVYWYQQALGLGLQFLLWYDEGEERNRGNFPPRFSGRQFPNYSSELNVNALELEDSALYLCASITTGGAAHEQYFGPGTRLTVT.

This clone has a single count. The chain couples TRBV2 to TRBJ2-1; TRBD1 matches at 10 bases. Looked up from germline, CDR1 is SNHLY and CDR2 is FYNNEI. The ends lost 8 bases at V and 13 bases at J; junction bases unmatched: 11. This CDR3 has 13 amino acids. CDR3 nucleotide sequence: TGTGCCAGCGGGGGACAGGGGCCGGCGTCCCAGTTCTTC. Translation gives CASGGQGPASQFF.

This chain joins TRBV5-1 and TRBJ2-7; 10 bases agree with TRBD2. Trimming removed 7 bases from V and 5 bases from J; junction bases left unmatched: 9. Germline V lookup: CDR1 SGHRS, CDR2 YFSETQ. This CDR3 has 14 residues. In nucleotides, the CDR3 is TGCGCCAGCGCGAGCGGGGGGGAGTCCGACGAGCAGTACTTC. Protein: CASASGGESDEQYF.

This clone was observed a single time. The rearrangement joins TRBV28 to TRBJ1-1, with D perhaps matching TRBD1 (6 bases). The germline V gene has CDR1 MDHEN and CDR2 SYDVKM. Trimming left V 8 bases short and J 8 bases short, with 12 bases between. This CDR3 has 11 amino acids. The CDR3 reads CASHDRLEAFF. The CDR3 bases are TGTGCCAGCCACGACAGGTTAGAAGCTTTCTTT.